This TCR beta chain was identified in a study of T cell changes during pregnancy in multiple sclerosis. Sequencing used immunoSEQ multiplex PCR; TCRdb keeps in-frame clones, though not all of them. Of tens of thousands of clones listed, 80% to 95% were seen once; the top ten hold approximately 2%. The CDR3 runs 12 residues. Germline trimming cut 2 bases from V and 6 bases from J; bases unmatched to any gene: 2. Germline V gene sequence: CDR1 GTSNPN, CDR2 SVGIG (reference sequence). This clonotype originated in a female donor with multiple sclerosis, enrolled in a pregnancy study. This chain uses TRBV30 with TRBJ1-2; 8 bases line up with TRBD1. The sample in question was peripheral blood, obtained after pregnancy. The CDR3 bases are TGTGCCTGGAGTTCGACAGGGGATGGCTACACCTTC. It encodes CAWSSTGDGYTF.